A selection of T cell receptor beta chains follows, all from one sample in a study of response to subunit inactivated influenza vaccine. TCRdb called the RT-PCR reads again in MiXCR, with one record for every CDR3 protein. The sample holds hundreds of thousands of distinct CDR3 sequences; approximately 15% are singletons and the top ten take around a tenth. The sequencing used PBMCs from blood, collected about 12 days after vaccination. Receptor source: a man aged 50-59 years who received an inactivated influenza vaccine. The CDR3 runs from the conserved cysteine through the conserved F or W.

length: 18; V: TRBV5-1; CDR3: CASSQGQGALLSTDTQYF
length: 12; V: TRBV11-2; CDR3: CASSLQPDTQYF
length: 14; V: TRBV4-3; CDR3: CASSPQRGGTEAFF
length: 15; V: TRBV5-5; CDR3: CASSLEWQSSYEQYF
length: 10; V: TRBV20-1; CDR3: CSASGHGYTF
length: 14; V: TRBV27; CDR3: CASSFGAFNEKLFF
length: 15; V: TRBV7-2; CDR3: CASSAGTGNYNEQFF
length: 15; V: TRBV9; CDR3: CASSGAGGPGDTQYF
length: 15; V: TRBV3-1; CDR3: CASSQRTARYNEQFF
length: 14; V: TRBV10-3; CDR3: CAISERQIYSEQFF
length: 17; V: TRBV7-9; CDR3: CASSPRLGTGDNNEQFF
length: 14; V: TRBV5-4; CDR3: CATSGGQRTYEQYF
length: 15; V: TRBV6-2/TRBV6-3; CDR3: CASSRDRAPSYEQYF
length: 16; V: TRBV7-9; CDR3: CASSLVGMGGPYEQYF
length: 13; V: TRBV29-1; CDR3: CSVEDGRDTEAFF
length: 14; V: TRBV18; CDR3: CASSPGAFNEKLFF
length: 14; V: TRBV6-5; CDR3: CASSSGGRINEQYF
length: 16; V: TRBV9; CDR3: CASSVAELAGAYTQYF
length: 15; V: TRBV6-5; CDR3: CASSYSIPDQETQYF
length: 16; V: TRBV20-1; CDR3: CSAPLAGATNSGELFF